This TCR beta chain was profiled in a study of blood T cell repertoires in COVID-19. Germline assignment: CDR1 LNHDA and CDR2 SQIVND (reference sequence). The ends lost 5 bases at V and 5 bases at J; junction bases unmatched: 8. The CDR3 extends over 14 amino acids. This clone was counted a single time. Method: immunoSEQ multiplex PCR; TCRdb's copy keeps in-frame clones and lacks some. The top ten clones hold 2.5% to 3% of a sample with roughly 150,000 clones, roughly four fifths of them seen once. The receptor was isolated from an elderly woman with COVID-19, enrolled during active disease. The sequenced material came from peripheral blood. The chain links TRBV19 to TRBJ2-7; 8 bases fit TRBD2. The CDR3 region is CASSPGGASNEQYF. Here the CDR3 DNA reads TGTGCCAGTAGTCCGGGAGGGGCGAGTAACGAGCAGTACTTC.